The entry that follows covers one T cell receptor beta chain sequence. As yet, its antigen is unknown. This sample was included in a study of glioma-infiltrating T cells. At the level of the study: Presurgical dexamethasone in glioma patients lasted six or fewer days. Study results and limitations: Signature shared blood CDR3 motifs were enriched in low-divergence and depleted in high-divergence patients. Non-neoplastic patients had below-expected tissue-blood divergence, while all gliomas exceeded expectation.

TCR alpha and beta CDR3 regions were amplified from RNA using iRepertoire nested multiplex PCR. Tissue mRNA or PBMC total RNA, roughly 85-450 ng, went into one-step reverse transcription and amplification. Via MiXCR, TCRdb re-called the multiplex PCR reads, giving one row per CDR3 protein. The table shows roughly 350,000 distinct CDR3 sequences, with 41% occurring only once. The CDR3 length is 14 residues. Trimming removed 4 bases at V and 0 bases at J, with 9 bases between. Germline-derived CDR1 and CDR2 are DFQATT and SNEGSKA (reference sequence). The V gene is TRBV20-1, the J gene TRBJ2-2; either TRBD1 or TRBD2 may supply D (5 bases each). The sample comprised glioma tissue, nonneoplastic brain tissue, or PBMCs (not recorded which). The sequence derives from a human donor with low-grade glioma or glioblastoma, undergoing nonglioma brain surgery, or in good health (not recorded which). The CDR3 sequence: CSATGTANTGELFF. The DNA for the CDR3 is TGCAGTGCTACCGGGACGGCGAACACCGGGGAGCTGTTTTTT.